This T cell receptor (beta chain) was sequenced during a study of T cell responses to AZD1222 COVID-19 vaccine (dated by TCRdb to the early 2020s). Notes on the research overall: A total of under 250 trial participants underwent TCR sequencing, of whom 200 to 220 had received two doses of AZD1222 and approximately 26 had received two doses of the MenACWY control vaccine. Trial participants were enrolled into age subgroups of 18-55, 56-69 and 70-plus years, which contained 148, 28 and 57 TCR-sequenced participants, respectively.

The label giving this sample's time point can be read as: about 28 days (+/-7) after the second vaccine dose. AZD1222 recipients whose second dose came at about 4 weeks and those whose second dose came at about 12 weeks were combined into one group, since spike-specific TCR depth and breadth did not differ between the two schedules. Vaccinee samples came from UK trials COV001 and COV002, including a single-blind randomized controlled phase 2/3 trial of AZD1222 (ChAdOx1 nCoV-19) in healthy adults. For TCRbeta chain sequencing, PBMC samples were collected from trial participants at day 0 and at day 28 after the second dose. Worth noting for this clone: Its specific antigen is unknown. No clone much larger than this one lies a single base away; base qualities are absent.

The investigation overall reported the following: Only a handful of AZD1222 recipients were SARS-CoV-2 seropositive at baseline, limiting conclusions about previously exposed vaccinees. No day 14 peak-response samples were available, so repertoires were characterized only after the peak T cell response. A significant rise in spike-specific TCR breadth and depth was observed after two AZD1222 doses relative to day 0 and relative to MenACWY recipients. The 56-69-year group was small, and its depth increase did not reach significance, likely because of low power. Most participants were white British and females outnumbered males, and the authors suggested that clonal diversity may have been underestimated. Reportedly, almost half of the unique spike-specific TCRs recognized epitopes lying outside the regions that are mutated in the B.1.351 and B.1.1.7 variants. Vaccine-associated CD4 TCRs spanned the whole spike protein, with dominant responses in regions 160-218 and 743-854.

The junction shows trimming of 0 bases on V and 2 bases on J, plus 16 bases between the germline ends. The CDR3 sequence holds 17 residues, the cysteine and phenylalanine included. CDR3 DNA only is kept here, 51 bases in frame from base 1. Reading the germline V gene (reference sequence) gives CDR1 SGHNT and CDR2 YYREEE. The CDR3 regions of human TCRbeta chains were analyzed by immunosequencing. The published analysis was carried out like this. TCRs in the repertoires were compared against a reference library of SARS-CoV-2-specific TCRs that had been generated with the MIRA antigen-specificity platform. Breadth was defined as the fraction of unique TCRs that were SARS-CoV-2-associated, and depth was defined as the fraction of total T cells that were SARS-CoV-2-associated. Each spike-specific TCR was assigned to its reactive spike region and to a CD4 or CD8 class using the MIRA data. Log10-transformed breadth and depth values were compared by one-way ANOVA with Sidak's multiple comparisons tests. Entries here come from immuneACCESS through TCRdb and include only in-frame sequences with V and J called. Some clones fail to appear in such tables; in the studies checked, an unresolved V gene covers under half of the shortfall, and the cause of the remainder is unknown. Clonal size and the V and J genes are those of that table, whereas D and trimming came from the DNA. The sample has about 140,000 clones on record, 88% of them singletons. In total, the top ten clones hold 2.5% to 3.5% of the sample.

This sample comprised peripheral blood, obtained 28 days after the second AZD1222 dose. The sequence derives from an adult who received the AZD1222 COVID-19 vaccine. Recombination linked TRBV5-4 to TRBJ2-3, with the D segment possibly TRBD1 or TRBD2, each aligning over 5 bases. At the DNA level, the sequence is TGTGCCAGCAGCTTGGTGGGGGTTTGGGGATCCACAGATACGCAGTATTTT. Its protein reads: CASSLVGVWGSTDTQYF.